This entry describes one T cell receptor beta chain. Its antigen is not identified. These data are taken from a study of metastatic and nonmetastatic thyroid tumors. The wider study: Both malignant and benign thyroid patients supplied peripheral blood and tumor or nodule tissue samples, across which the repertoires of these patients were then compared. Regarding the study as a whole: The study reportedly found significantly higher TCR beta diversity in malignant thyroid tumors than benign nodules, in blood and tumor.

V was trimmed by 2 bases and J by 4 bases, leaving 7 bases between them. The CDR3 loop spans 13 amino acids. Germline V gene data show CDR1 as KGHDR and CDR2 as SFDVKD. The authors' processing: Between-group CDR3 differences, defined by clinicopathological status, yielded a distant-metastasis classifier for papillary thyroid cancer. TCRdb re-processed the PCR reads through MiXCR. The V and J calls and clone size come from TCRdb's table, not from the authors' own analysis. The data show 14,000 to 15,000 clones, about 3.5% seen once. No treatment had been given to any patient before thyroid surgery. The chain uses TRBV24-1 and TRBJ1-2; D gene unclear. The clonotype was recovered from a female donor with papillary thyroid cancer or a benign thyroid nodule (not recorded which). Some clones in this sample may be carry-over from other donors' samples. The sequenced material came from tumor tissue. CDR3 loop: CATSDSAAYGYTF. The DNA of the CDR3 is TGTGCCACCAGTGATTCGGCAGCCTATGGCTACACCTTC.